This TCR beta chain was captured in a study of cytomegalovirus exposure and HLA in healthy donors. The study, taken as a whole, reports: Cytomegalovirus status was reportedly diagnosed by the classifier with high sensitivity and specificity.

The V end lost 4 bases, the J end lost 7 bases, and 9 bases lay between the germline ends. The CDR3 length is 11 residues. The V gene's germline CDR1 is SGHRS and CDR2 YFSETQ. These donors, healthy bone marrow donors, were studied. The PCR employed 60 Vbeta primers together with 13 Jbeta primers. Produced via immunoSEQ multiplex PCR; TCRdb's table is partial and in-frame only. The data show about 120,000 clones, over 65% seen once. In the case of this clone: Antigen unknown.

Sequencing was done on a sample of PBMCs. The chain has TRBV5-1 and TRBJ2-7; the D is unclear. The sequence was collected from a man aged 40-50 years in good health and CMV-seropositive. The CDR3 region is CASSVGREQYF. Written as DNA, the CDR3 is TGCGCCAGCAGCGTCGGTCGGGAGCAGTACTTC.